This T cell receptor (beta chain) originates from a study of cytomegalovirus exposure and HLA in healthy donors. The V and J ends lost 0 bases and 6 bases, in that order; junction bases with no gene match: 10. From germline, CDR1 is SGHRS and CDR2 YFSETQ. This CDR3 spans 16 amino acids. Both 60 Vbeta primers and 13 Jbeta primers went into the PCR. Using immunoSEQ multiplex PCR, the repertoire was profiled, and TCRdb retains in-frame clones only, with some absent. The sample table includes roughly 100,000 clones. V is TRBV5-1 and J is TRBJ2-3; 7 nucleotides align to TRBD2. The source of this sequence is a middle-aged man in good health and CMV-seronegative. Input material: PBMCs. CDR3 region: CASSLVVGAGSDTQYF. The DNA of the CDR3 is TGCGCCAGCAGCTTGGTCGTGGGAGCGGGGTCGGATACGCAGTATTTT.